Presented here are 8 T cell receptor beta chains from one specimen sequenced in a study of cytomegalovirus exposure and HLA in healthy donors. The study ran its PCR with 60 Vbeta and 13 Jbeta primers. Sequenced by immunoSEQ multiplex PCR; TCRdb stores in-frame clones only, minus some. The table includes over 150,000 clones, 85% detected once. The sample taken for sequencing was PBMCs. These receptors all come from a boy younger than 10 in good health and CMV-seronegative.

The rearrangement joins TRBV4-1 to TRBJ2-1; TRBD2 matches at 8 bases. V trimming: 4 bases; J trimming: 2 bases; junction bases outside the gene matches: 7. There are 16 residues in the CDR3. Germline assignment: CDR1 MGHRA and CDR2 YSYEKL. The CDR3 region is CASSPLPGGAYNEQFF. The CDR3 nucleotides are TGCGCCAGCAGCCCACTCCCCGGGGGGGCCTACAATGAGCAGTTCTTC.

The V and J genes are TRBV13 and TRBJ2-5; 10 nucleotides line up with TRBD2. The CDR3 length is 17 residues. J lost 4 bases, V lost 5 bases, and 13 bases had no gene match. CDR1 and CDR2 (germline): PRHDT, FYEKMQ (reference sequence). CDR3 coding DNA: TGTGCCAGCAGCCCCTCGGGTATAGCGGGAGGACCAGAGACCCAGTACTTC. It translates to CASSPSGIAGGPETQYF. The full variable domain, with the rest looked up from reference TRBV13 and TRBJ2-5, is AAGVIQSPRHLIKEKRETATLKCYPIPRHDTVYWYQQGPGQDPQFLISFYEKMQSDKGSIPDRFSAQQFSDYHSELNMSSLELGDSALYFCASSPSGIAGGPETQYFGPGTRLLVL.

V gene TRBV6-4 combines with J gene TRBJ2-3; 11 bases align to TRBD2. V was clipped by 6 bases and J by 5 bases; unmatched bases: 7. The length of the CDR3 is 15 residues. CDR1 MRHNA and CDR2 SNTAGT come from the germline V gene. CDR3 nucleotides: TGTGCCAGCAGCCTTAGCGGGGGGGCCGGAGATACGCAGTATTTT. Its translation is CASSLSGGAGDTQYF.

CDR3 DNA: TGCAGCGCTGACAGGGAGGGAGATCTTGGTTTCTTT. Amino acids: CSADREGDLGFF. J is TRBJ1-1 and V is TRBV29-1; TRBD1 aligns across 7 bases. V trimming: 7 bases; J trimming: 13 bases; junction bases outside the gene matches: 15. This CDR3 is built from 12 residues. Germline V lookup: CDR1 SQVTM, CDR2 ANQGSEA.

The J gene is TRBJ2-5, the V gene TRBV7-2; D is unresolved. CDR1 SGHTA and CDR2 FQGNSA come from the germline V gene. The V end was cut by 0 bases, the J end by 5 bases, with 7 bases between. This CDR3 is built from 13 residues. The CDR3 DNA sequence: TGTGCCAGCAGCTTAGCGCACACGGAGACCCAGTACTTC. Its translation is CASSLAHTETQYF.

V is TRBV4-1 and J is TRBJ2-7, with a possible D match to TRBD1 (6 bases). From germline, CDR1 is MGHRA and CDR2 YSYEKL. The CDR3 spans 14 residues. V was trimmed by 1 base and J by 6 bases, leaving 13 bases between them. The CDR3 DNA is TGCGCCAGCAGCCAAGTAGACAGGAGTGGCGAGCAGTACTTC. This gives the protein CASSQVDRSGEQYF.

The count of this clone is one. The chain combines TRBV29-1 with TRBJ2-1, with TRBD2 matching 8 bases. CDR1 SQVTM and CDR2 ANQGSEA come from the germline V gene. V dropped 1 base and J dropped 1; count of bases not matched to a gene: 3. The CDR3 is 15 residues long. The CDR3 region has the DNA TGCAGCGTTGAAGGGGTAGCGGGGTCCTACAATGAGCAGTTCTTC. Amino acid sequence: CSVEGVAGSYNEQFF.

The CDR3 sequence is CASSLRTFSVREQYV. DNA for the CDR3: TGCGCCAGCAGCCTCCGGACTTTTAGTGTGAGGGAGCAGTACGTC. The rearrangement uses TRBV5-1 and TRBJ2-7, with D maybe TRBD2 (5 bases). The CDR3 consists of 15 residues. Trimming took off 4 bases at V and 7 bases at J, with 21 bases between the two ends. CDR1 is SGHRS and CDR2 is YFSETQ in the germline V gene.